This T cell receptor (beta chain) comes out of a study of immune evolution from preneoplasia to lung adenocarcinoma. Study as a whole: HLA loss of heterozygosity: about 7% AIS, about 15% MIA, about 30% ADC, none AAH.

The method was immunoSEQ multiplex PCR; TCRdb's version includes in-frame clones alone and lacks a portion of them. The table lists over 30,000 clones, 74% of them singletons. In this sample, this clone turned up once. CDR3 length equals 13 residues. Germline V lookup: CDR1 SGHKS, CDR2 YYEKEE (reference sequence). V was clipped by 4 bases and J by 3 bases; unmatched bases: 3. The sequence derives from a person aged 55 to 75 with lung adenocarcinoma. The chain couples TRBV5-5 to TRBJ1-1; TRBD1 matches 7 bases. Material for sequencing was FFPE invasive lung adenocarcinoma tissue. The CDR3 nucleotides read TGTGCCAGCAGCCTAACAGGGGACACTGAAGCTTTCTTT. It translates to CASSLTGDTEAFF.